Sequencing of this T cell receptor beta chain was carried out in a study of blood T cell repertoires in COVID-19. Profiled with immunoSEQ multiplex PCR; TCRdb holds only in-frame clones, not every one. The sample holds about 400,000 clones, about 87% seen once. In germline, CDR1 is SGHAT, CDR2 FQNNGV. With V trimmed by 2 bases and J by 5 bases, 10 bases remained unmatched. This CDR3 spans 16 amino acids. This receptor was obtained from a human donor in a cohort sampled during active COVID-19. The sequenced sample was peripheral blood. The chain combines TRBV11-2 with TRBJ1-1; 8 nucleotides match TRBD1. The CDR3 protein is CASSLFPVDRETEAFF. CDR3 DNA sequence: TGTGCCAGCAGCTTATTCCCCGTGGACAGGGAGACTGAAGCTTTCTTT.